Each of the 10 T cell receptor beta chains below was sequenced from the same sample in a study of T cell responses to AZD1222 COVID-19 vaccine. The method was immunoSEQ multiplex PCR; TCRdb's version includes in-frame clones alone and lacks a portion of them. The table has 180,000 or so clones, more than 75% seen once. The sequencing here drew on peripheral blood, taken 28 days after the second AZD1222 dose. All receptors come from an adult who received the AZD1222 COVID-19 vaccine.

This chain uses TRBV18 with TRBJ2-2; D possibly corresponds to TRBD1 (6 bases). V was shortened by 0 bases and J by 6 bases, with 8 bases between the two germline ends. CDR1 and CDR2 from the germline V gene are KGHSH and LQKENI. The CDR3 runs 14 residues. The CDR3 protein is CASSPPRGSGELFF. CDR3 nucleotides: TGTGCCAGCTCACCACCGAGGGGGTCCGGGGAGCTGTTTTTT.

The chain carries TRBV5-1 and TRBJ1-2; 9 nucleotides agree with TRBD1. CDR1 SGHRS and CDR2 YFSETQ come from the germline V gene. The V and J ends lost 4 bases and 6 bases, in that order; junction bases with no gene match: 13. This CDR3 has 16 residues. CDR3 nucleotides: TGCGCCAGCAGCACCCGGACAGGGGCTTCGACAGATGGCTACACCTTC. Amino acid sequence: CASSTRTGASTDGYTF.

The V and J genes are TRBV9 and TRBJ2-5; 7 bases fit TRBD1. The V gene end was trimmed by 4 bases and the J gene end by 1 base; junction bases not matched to a gene: 7. This CDR3 spans 15 amino acids. Germline V lookup: CDR1 SGDLS, CDR2 YYNGEE. DNA for the CDR3: TGTGCCAGCAGCATTGGGACAGCGTCCCAAGAGACCCAGTACTTC. It codes for CASSIGTASQETQYF. Combining the CDR3 with reference TRBV9 and TRBJ2-5 gives the whole variable domain DSGVTQTPKHLITATGQRVTLRCSPRSGDLSVYWYQQSLDQGLQFLIQYYNGEERAKGNILERFSAQQFPDLHSELNLSSLELGDSALYFCASSIGTASQETQYFGPGTRLLVL.

V gene TRBV6-5 combines with J gene TRBJ1-5; maybe TRBD1 (6 bases). The V gene lost 5 bases and the J gene lost 6 bases, with 14 bases spanning the gap. CDR3 length: 14 residues. The germline gives CDR1 MNHEY, CDR2 SVGAGI. The chain's CDR3 is CASSRGGYGQPQHF. The DNA of the CDR3 is TGTGCCAGCAGTAGGGGGGGGTACGGTCAGCCCCAGCATTTT.

Only one count was recorded for this clone. V gene TRBV4-2 combines with J gene TRBJ2-7; D is unresolved. From germline, CDR1 is LGHNA and CDR2 YNFKEQ. CDR3 size: 12 residues. Trimming removed 0 bases from V and 7 bases from J, with 7 bases in between. The CDR3 sequence: CASSQDIGEQYF. In DNA form, the CDR3 reads TGTGCCAGCAGCCAAGATATTGGGGAGCAGTACTTC.

The chain is built from TRBV6-5 and TRBJ1-6, with a tentative D call TRBD1 (6 bases). CDR3 length equals 14 residues. Germline CDR1 MNHEY, CDR2 SVGAGI. V was pared by 2 bases and J by 9 bases, with 11 bases between. The CDR3: CASSYMGAGSPLHF. The CDR3 DNA is TGTGCCAGCAGTTACATGGGGGCCGGTTCACCCCTCCACTTT.

The chain joins TRBV5-6 to TRBJ2-1; D is ambiguous. The CDR3 consists of 12 residues. Trimming removed 4 bases from V and 8 bases from J, with 10 bases in between. Germline V lookup: CDR1 SGHDT, CDR2 YYEEEE. The CDR3 region is CASSAIWDEQFF. CDR3 nucleotides: TGTGCCAGCAGCGCTATTTGGGATGAGCAGTTCTTC.

The rearrangement uses TRBV9 and TRBJ1-5; D gene ambiguous. The germline V gene encodes CDR1 SGDLS and CDR2 YYNGEE. The CDR3 covers 12 residues. The V end was cut by 3 bases, the J end by 4 bases, with 5 bases between. The CDR3 DNA sequence: TGTGCCAGCAGCGGGGGTAATCAGCCCCAGCATTTT. Translating it yields CASSGGNQPQHF. Together with reference TRBV9 and TRBJ1-5, the CDR3 gives the full variable domain: DSGVTQTPKHLITATGQRVTLRCSPRSGDLSVYWYQQSLDQGLQFLIQYYNGEERAKGNILERFSAQQFPDLHSELNLSSLELGDSALYFCASSGGNQPQHFGDGTRLSIL.

The chain joins TRBV6-2 or TRBV6-3 to TRBJ2-7; D assignment may be TRBD1 or TRBD2 (5 bases each). Trimming left V 5 bases short and J 2 bases short, with 10 bases between. The CDR3 loop spans 13 amino acids. The germline V gene encodes CDR1 MNHEY and CDR2 SVGEGT. The CDR3 DNA follows: TGTGCCAGCAGTGGGACGCTAGCCTACGAGCAGTACTTC. As protein: CASSGTLAYEQYF.

The rearrangement uses TRBV5-4 and TRBJ2-3, with TRBD2 matching over 7 bases. The V and J ends lost 0 bases and 4 bases, in that order; junction bases with no gene match: 8. This CDR3 contains 16 residues. Per germline, CDR1 SGHNT and CDR2 YYREEE (reference sequence). CDR3 in amino acids: CASSLAGGRGADTQYF. DNA for the CDR3: TGTGCCAGCAGCTTGGCCGGCGGGAGAGGAGCAGATACGCAGTATTTT.